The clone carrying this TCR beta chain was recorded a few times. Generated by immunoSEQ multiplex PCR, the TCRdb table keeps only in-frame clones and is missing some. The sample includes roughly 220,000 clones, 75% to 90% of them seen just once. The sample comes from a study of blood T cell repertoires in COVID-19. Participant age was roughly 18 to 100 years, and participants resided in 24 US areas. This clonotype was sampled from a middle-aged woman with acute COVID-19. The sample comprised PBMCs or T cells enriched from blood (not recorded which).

CDR3 nucleotides: TGTGCCACCAGCACAGGGGCTGGAAACACCATATATTTT. Its translation: CATSTGAGNTIYF. The V call is TRBV24-1, the J call TRBJ1-3; TRBD1 matches 7 bases. The germline CDR1 and CDR2 sequences are KGHDR and SFDVKD. CDR3 size: 13 residues. V shed 7 bases and J 2 bases; nucleotides not matched to a gene: 1.